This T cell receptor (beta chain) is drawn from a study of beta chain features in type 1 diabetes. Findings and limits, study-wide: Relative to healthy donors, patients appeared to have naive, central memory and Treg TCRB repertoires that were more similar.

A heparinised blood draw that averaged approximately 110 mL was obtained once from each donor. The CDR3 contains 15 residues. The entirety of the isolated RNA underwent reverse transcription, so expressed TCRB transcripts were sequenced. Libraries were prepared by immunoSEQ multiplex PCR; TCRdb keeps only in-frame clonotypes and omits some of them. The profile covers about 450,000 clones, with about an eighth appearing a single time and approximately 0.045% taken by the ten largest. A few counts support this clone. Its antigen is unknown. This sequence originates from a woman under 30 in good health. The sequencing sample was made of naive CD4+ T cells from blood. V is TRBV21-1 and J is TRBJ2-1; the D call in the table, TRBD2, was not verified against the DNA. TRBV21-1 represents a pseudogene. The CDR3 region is CASSPCGGEVNEQFF. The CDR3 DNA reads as TGTGCCAGCAGCCCCTGCGGGGGGGAGGTCAATGAGCAGTTCTTC.